The T cell receptor beta chain described here comes from a study of blood T cells in healthy people across ages. Overall study findings and caveats: Strong correlation existed between TCR beta diversity and naive T cell percentage.

CDR1 and CDR2 from the germline V gene are LGHNA and YSLEER. CDR3 length equals 15 residues. The germline V and J ends were trimmed by 1 base and 4 bases, with 14 bases remaining between them. In the case of this clonotype: Its antigen is not identified.

Primed by a sample-barcoded 5' primer and a J-beta primer mix, a second PCR proceeded for roughly 6 to 12 cycles. Each cDNA molecule received a tag from a template-switch adaptor that had 12 random nucleotides. Any given sample supplied a minimum of 2.5 million CDR3-containing paired-end reads. TCRdb reprocessed the 5' RACE reads via MiXCR and lists one record per CDR3 protein. Of about 1.4 million distinct CDR3 sequences in the sample, 59% were seen once. This clonotype was sampled from a man between 18 and 29 years old in good health. Sequencing was carried out using blood. The rearrangement uses TRBV4-3 and TRBJ2-7; no reliable D call. The CDR3 reads CASSQGVGLVYEQYF. The CDR3 coding sequence is TGCGCCAGCAGCCAAGGGGTAGGGCTCGTATACGAGCAGTACTTC.